This T cell receptor (beta chain) was documented in a study of blood T cell repertoires in COVID-19. Study-level information: Whether acute or convalescent, the COVID-19 samples came from the United States, Italy and Spain. Nucleic acid was either cDNA or gDNA, and it came from T cells, B-cell-depleted T cells, or PBMCs.

The authors' processing: Nucleated cell number was recorded as an estimate derived from reference gene primer amplification. Clones were sequenced by immunoSEQ multiplex PCR, and TCRdb holds only the in-frame ones, with some missing. The V and J calls and the clone size are those of that table, but D and trimming were determined from the DNA. The sample comprises under 100,000 clones, around four fifths of which are singletons, and more than 10% rests with the top ten. Germline V gene data show CDR1 as SGHAT and CDR2 as FQNNGV. V lost 1 base and J lost 5, with 13 bases in between. The CDR3 sequence is 15 residues long.

Material: peripheral blood. This receptor was identified in a human donor in a cohort sampled during active COVID-19. This chain links TRBV11-2 with TRBJ2-3; D is unresolved. The CDR3 protein is CASSLAGGVVDTQYF. The CDR3 region has the DNA TGTGCCAGCAGCTTAGCGGGTGGCGTTGTAGATACGCAGTATTTT.